Each of the 27 T cell receptor beta chains below was sequenced from the same sample in a study of post-analysis software for immune sequencing data. General observations from the study: In patients, four to six TRBV segments were more frequent than in controls, with TRBV5-6, TRBV5-1 and TRBV20-1 among them.

Their cognate antigens are unknown. Unique molecular identifiers were present in the TCR beta cDNA libraries. TCRdb re-derived calls from the PCR reads in MiXCR, one entry per CDR3 protein. The profile shows about 200,000 distinct CDR3 sequences, roughly 28% of them singletons. Source material: blood. The receptors stem from a girl between 2 and 17 years old with multiple sclerosis.

This chain joins TRBV7-9 and TRBJ2-7, with a weak D call TRBD2 (8 bases). CDR1 SEHNR and CDR2 FQNEAQ come from the germline V gene (reference sequence). The CDR3 spans 16 residues. V lost 1 base and J lost 7, with 20 bases in between. The CDR3 loop is CASSLVAPGGGNEQYF. CDR3 in DNA: TGTGCCAGCAGCTTAGTAGCTCCGGGAGGGGGCAATGAGCAGTACTTC.

This clonotype was seen more than once but under ten times. The chain recombines TRBV5-1 with TRBJ1-1; TRBD1 is a possible D gene (6 bases). This CDR3 is 15 amino acids long. Germline V gives CDR1 SGHRS, CDR2 YFSETQ. V was pared by 4 bases and J by 4 bases, with 17 bases between. CDR3 sequence reads: CASSHDKTGATEAFF. For the CDR3, the DNA is TGCGCCAGCAGCCATGATAAGACGGGGGCCACTGAAGCTTTCTTT.

This clonotype has at least ten counts. The gene calls are TRBV28 and TRBJ2-5; D is unclear. CDR3 length equals 12 residues. Trimming pared 10 bases from V and 2 bases from J, leaving 11 bases between. CDR1 and CDR2 from the germline V gene are MDHEN and SYDVKM. Written as DNA, the CDR3 is TGTGCCACCTCTCGGGTACAAGAGACCCAGTACTTC. Residues: CATSRVQETQYF.

This clonotype was observed many times. CDR3 sequence: CASSLAYFGGGDNEQFF. CDR3 sequence (DNA): TGTGCCAGCAGCTTAGCATATTTCGGGGGAGGAGACAATGAGCAGTTCTTC. J is TRBJ2-1 and V is TRBV7-2; D may be TRBD2 (6 bases). CDR3 length equals 17 residues. Trimming removed 0 bases from V and 5 bases from J, with 17 bases in between. The germline V gene encodes CDR1 SGHTA and CDR2 FQGNSA.

This clonotype was observed once. A read error may explain this, as a much larger clone is one base away. This chain links TRBV28 with TRBJ2-7; D ambiguous. Per germline, CDR1 MDHEN and CDR2 SYDVKM. The CDR3 has 12 residues. The V end lost 3 bases, the J end lost 3 bases, and 6 bases lay between the germline ends. The CDR3 DNA follows: TGTGCCAGCAGTTTTGGAGACTACGAGCAGTACTTC. Translated, it gives CASSFGDYEQYF.

The table lists this clonotype with many counts. This chain joins TRBV5-1 and TRBJ2-6; a weak D match, TRBD2 (5 bases). The CDR3 runs to 18 residues. Trimming removed 4 bases at V and 0 bases at J, with 17 bases between. Germline V gene data show CDR1 as SGHRS and CDR2 as YFSETQ. CDR3 DNA: TGCGCCAGCAGCACCGGACTCGACGTCCTCTCTGGGGCCAACGTCCTGACTTTC. It codes for CASSTGLDVLSGANVLTF.

This clonotype was recorded a few times. V is TRBV5-1 and J is TRBJ1-5; tentatively, D is TRBD1 (6 bases). Per the germline V gene, CDR1 is SGHRS and CDR2 is YFSETQ. The V gene lost 4 bases and the J gene lost 0 bases, with 20 bases spanning the gap. The CDR3 contains 18 residues. CDR3 nucleotide sequence: TGCGCCAGCAGCCTGGGACCCGCAGGGGCTATTAGCAATCAGCCCCAGCATTTT. Its translation: CASSLGPAGAISNQPQHF.

In the case of this clonotype: This clone may be a read error of a much larger clone one base away. This chain connects TRBV4-1 to TRBJ1-2; D is ambiguous. Germline CDR1 is MGHRA and CDR2 is YSYEKL. This CDR3 is 15 amino acids long. This chain's CDR3 is CAGSQDRGRSYGYTF. DNA for the CDR3: TGCGCCGGCAGCCAAGATCGTGGCAGGAGCTATGGCTACACCTTC.

DNA of the CDR3: TGTGCCAGCAGCTGGGCTAGCGGGAGAGGTGATGAGCAGTTCTTC. It encodes CASSWASGRGDEQFF. V gene TRBV7-2 combines with J gene TRBJ2-1, with 10 bases lining up with TRBD2. The germline V gene encodes CDR1 SGHTA and CDR2 FQGNSA. The CDR3 covers 15 residues. J was trimmed by 8 bases and V by 4 bases; bases with no gene match: 8.

This clonotype was recorded at least ten times. The chain joins TRBV6-5 to TRBJ2-3, with a weak D call TRBD2 (5 bases). V was cut by 4 bases and J by 2 bases, with 13 bases left in between. The germline gives CDR1 MNHEY, CDR2 SVGAGI. This CDR3 spans 15 amino acids. The DNA of the CDR3 is TGTGCCAGCAGTTTCACCGTGGAGGCCACAGATACGCAGTATTTT. Translating gives CASSFTVEATDTQYF.

V usage is TRBV29-1 and J usage is TRBJ1-2, with 7 bases aligning to TRBD1. The V and J ends lost 7 bases and 7 bases, in that order; junction bases with no gene match: 3. CDR1 is SQVTM and CDR2 is ANQGSEA in the germline V gene. CDR3 length equals 10 residues. CDR3 in DNA: TGCAGCGGAGGGGACAGTGGCTACACCTTC. It yields the protein CSGGDSGYTF.

This sequence joins TRBV7-2 and TRBJ2-5; 8 bases fit TRBD2. CDR1 and CDR2 (germline): SGHTA, FQGNSA. J was trimmed by 5 bases and V by 1 base; bases with no gene match: 9. The CDR3 consists of 16 residues. The CDR3 reads CASSLVHGGAGETQYF. The CDR3 DNA reads as TGTGCCAGCAGCTTAGTCCACGGGGGGGCGGGGGAGACCCAGTACTTC.

V is TRBV30 and J is TRBJ1-1; unclear D gene. The CDR3 spans 10 residues. Germline CDR1 GTSNPN, CDR2 SVGIG (reference sequence). Trimming pared 5 bases from V and 11 bases from J, leaving 12 bases between. CDR3 sequence reads: CAWSRGLAFF. The CDR3 bases are TGTGCCTGGTCGAGAGGATTGGCTTTCTTT.

This clonotype was found many times. The CDR3 spells CSVGFLEETQYF. CDR3 sequence (DNA): TGCAGCGTAGGCTTCCTCGAGGAGACCCAGTACTTC. The chain carries TRBV29-1 and TRBJ2-5; D unclear. The V gene's germline CDR1 is SQVTM and CDR2 ANQGSEA. The CDR3 runs 12 residues. V gave up 6 bases and J gave up 5 bases, with 13 bases separating them.

CDR3 sequence reads: CANSPGTRGSPLHF. The DNA of the CDR3 is TGTGCCAACAGCCCCGGGACAAGAGGTTCCCCCCTCCACTTT. V gene TRBV12-3 or TRBV12-4 combines with J gene TRBJ1-6, with a tentative D call TRBD1 (6 bases). This CDR3 is 14 amino acids long. The V end lost 10 bases, the J end lost 13 bases, and 23 bases lay between the germline ends.

The table lists this clonotype with many counts. The rearrangement joins TRBV7-9 to TRBJ2-7; 8 bases line up with TRBD1. Germline loops: CDR1 SEHNR, CDR2 FQNEAQ (reference sequence). V lost 5 bases and J lost 4; bases outside the gene matches: 10. This CDR3 region has 15 residues. CDR3 sequence: CASSQDLGQVYEQYF. CDR3 sequence (DNA): TGTGCCAGCAGCCAGGACTTGGGACAGGTATACGAGCAGTACTTC.

The V call is TRBV5-1, the J call TRBJ1-4, with 12 bases aligning to TRBD1. The CDR3 totals 14 residues. The V segment lost 7 bases and the J segment 7 bases; nucleotides outside the gene matches: 5. Germline-derived CDR1 and CDR2 are SGHRS and YFSETQ. In DNA form, the CDR3 reads TGCGCCAGCGGCGAGGGACAGGGGGCTGAAAAACTGTTTTTT. It is translated as CASGEGQGAEKLFF.

This clonotype was seen a single time. Just one base apart from a much larger clone, this may be a read error. The V and J genes are TRBV20-1 and TRBJ2-5, with 7 bases matching TRBD1. Gene TRBJ2-7 matches the end of the DNA better, so the J call may be wrong. Per the germline V gene, CDR1 is DFQATT and CDR2 is SNEGSKA (reference sequence). This CDR3 has 14 residues. CDR3 sequence reads: CSTNRGTTQREQYF. CDR3 DNA sequence: TGCAGTACTAACAGGGGCACTACGCAACGCGAGCAGTACTTC.

CDR3 region: CSAPTDGSGRRNEQFF. In DNA, the CDR3 is TGCAGTGCCCCCACAGACGGGAGTGGTCGTCGCAATGAGCAGTTCTTC. V and J are TRBV20-1 and TRBJ2-1, with D possibly TRBD2 on 6 matching bases. Per germline, CDR1 DFQATT and CDR2 SNEGSKA (reference sequence). Between the trimmed V and J ends, which lost 6 bases and 6 bases, there was a span of 24 bases. This CDR3 is built from 16 residues.

With regard to this clonotype: A much larger clone lies a single base off, so this may be a read error. V usage is TRBV6-5 and J usage is TRBJ2-3, with D tentatively TRBD2 (6 bases). This CDR3 spans 14 amino acids. The V gene lost 6 bases and the J gene lost 2 bases, with 12 bases spanning the gap. Germline-derived CDR1 and CDR2 are MNHEY and SVGAGI. CDR3 sequence: CASRSRDYTDTQYF. The CDR3 nucleotides read TGTGCCAGCAGGTCGCGGGATTACACAGATACGCAGTATTTT.

This clonotype was counted only a few times. The chain couples TRBV6-5 to TRBJ1-5, with unresolved D. The CDR3 has 18 amino acids. The ends were cut back, 4 bases at V and 4 bases at J, with 23 bases in the middle. Germline V CDR1 and CDR2: MNHEY, SVGAGI. The CDR3 sequence is CASSSPLAGLLGNQPQHF. The CDR3 DNA is TGTGCCAGCAGTTCCCCCCTAGCCGGCCTCCTTGGAAATCAGCCCCAGCATTTT.

The chain uses TRBV3-1 and TRBJ2-3; TRBD1 matches at 8 bases. V lost 6 bases and J lost 0; bases outside the gene matches: 2. Germline loops: CDR1 LGHDT, CDR2 YNNKEL (reference sequence). CDR3 size: 14 residues. The CDR3 coding sequence is TGTGCCAGCAGACGGACAGGGAGCACAGATACGCAGTATTTT. Amino acids: CASRRTGSTDTQYF.

This clonotype was counted a few times. The V gene is TRBV21-1, the J gene TRBJ2-7; TRBD2, the table's D call, lacks a check against the DNA. The J call may be wrong; the DNA end is better matched by TRBJ2-5. TRBV21-1 is designated a pseudogene. The CDR3 is 14 residues long. Here the CDR3 reads CASSARTSGETQYF. Written as DNA, the CDR3 is TGTGCCAGCAGCGCTCGGACTAGCGGAGAGACCCAGTACTTC.

In its sample, this clonotype was seen once. Relative to the germline gene, one junction end is altered; a read error may explain this. The gene calls are TRBV3-1 and TRBJ1-1, with D possibly TRBD1 on 6 matching bases. Germline V gene sequence: CDR1 LGHDT, CDR2 YNNKEL (reference sequence). This CDR3 spans 15 amino acids. The CDR3 spells CASSLPGELNAEAFF. The CDR3 nucleotides are TGTGCCAGCAGCCTCCCAGGGGAGCTGAACGCTGAAGCTTTCTTT.

Only one count was recorded for this clonotype. A read error may account for a junction end that differs from germline. The gene calls are TRBV12-3 or TRBV12-4 and TRBJ2-2; D may be TRBD1 or TRBD2 (5 bases each). This CDR3 comprises 16 residues. The CDR3 DNA is TGTGCCAGCACTCCGGGGACGGGACGAGGGACCGGGGAGCGGTTTTTT. Encoded protein: CASTPGTGRGTGERFF.

In this sample, this clonotype turned up a few times. This chain joins TRBV10-3 and TRBJ1-1; D ambiguous. The CDR3 totals 11 residues. The V and J ends lost 3 bases and 9 bases respectively, with 8 bases between them. Germline-derived CDR1 and CDR2 are ENHRY and SYGVKD. The CDR3 DNA reads as TGTGCCATCAGTGAAGAGGCCCAAGCTTTCTTT. Its protein is CAISEEAQAFF.

The chain combines TRBV29-1 with TRBJ1-1, with no clear D. CDR1 is SQVTM and CDR2 is ANQGSEA in the germline V gene. The V end was cut by 7 bases, the J end by 1 base, with 16 bases between. This CDR3 is built from 14 residues. The CDR3 protein is CSAVRAERNTEAFF. The CDR3 bases are TGCAGCGCTGTTAGGGCAGAAAGGAACACTGAAGCTTTCTTT.